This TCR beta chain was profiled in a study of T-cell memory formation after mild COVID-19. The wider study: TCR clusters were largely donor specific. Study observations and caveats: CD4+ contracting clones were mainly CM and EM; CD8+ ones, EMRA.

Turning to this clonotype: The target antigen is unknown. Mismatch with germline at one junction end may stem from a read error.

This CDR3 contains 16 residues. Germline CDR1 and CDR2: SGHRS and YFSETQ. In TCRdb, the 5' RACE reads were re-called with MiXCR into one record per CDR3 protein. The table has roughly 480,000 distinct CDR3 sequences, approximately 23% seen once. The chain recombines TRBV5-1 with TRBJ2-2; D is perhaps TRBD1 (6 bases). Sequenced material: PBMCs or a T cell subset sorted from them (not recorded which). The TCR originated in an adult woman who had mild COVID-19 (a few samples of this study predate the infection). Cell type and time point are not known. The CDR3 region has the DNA TGCGACAGCAGCTTGGCCGGGACAAAAAACACCGGGGAGCTGTTTTTT. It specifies CDSSLAGTKNTGELFF.